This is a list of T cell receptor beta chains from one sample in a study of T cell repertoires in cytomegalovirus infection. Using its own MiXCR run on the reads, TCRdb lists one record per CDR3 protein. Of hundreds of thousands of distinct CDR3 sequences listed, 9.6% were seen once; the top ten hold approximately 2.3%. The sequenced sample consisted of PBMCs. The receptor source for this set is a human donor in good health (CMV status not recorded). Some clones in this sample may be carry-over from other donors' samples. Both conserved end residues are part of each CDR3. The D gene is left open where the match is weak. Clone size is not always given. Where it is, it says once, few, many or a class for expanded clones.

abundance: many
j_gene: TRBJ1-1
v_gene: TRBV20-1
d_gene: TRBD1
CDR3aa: CSARADRDTEAFF
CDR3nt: TGCAGTGCTAGAGCGGACAGGGACACTGAAGCTTTCTTT

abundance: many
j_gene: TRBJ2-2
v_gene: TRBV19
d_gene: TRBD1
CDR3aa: CASSPPPWNWQGASGELFF
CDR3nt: TGTGCCAGTAGTCCTCCCCCATGGAACTGGCAGGGGGCCTCCGGGGAGCTGTTTTTT

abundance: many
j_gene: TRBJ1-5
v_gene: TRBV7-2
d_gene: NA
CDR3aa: CASSRSGNQPQHF
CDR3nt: TGTGCCAGCAGCCGGTCGGGGAATCAGCCCCAGCATTTT

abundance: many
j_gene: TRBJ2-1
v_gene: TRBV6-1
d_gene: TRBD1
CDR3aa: CASSDPTGVSVNEQFF
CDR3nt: TGTGCCAGCAGTGATCCGACAGGGGTGTCGGTAAATGAGCAGTTCTTC

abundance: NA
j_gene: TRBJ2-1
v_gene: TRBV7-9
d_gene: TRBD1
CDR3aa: CASSFERTGEGFF
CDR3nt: TGTGCCAGCAGCTTTGAACGGACAGGGGAGGGTTTCTTC

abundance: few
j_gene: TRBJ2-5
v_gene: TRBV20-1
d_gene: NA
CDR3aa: CSGRLEKTQYF
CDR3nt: TGCAGTGGGAGACTAGAGAAGACCCAGTACTTC

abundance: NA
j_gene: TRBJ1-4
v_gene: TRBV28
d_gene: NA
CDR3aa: CASAGGAVNEKLFF
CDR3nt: TGTGCCAGCGCGGGGGGGGCCGTTAATGAAAAACTGTTTTTT

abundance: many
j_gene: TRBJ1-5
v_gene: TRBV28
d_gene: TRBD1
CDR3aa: CASSWLPGDRGSNQPQHF
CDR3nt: TGTGCCAGCAGTTGGCTACCCGGGGACAGAGGTAGCAATCAGCCCCAGCATTTT

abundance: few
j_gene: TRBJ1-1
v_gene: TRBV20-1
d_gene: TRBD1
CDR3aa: CSASMTWTGVQTEAFF
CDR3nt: TGCAGTGCTAGCATGACGTGGACAGGGGTGCAGACTGAAGCTTTCTTT

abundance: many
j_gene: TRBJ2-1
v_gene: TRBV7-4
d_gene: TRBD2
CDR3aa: CTIHQKVRGTSGGREQFF
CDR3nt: TGTACAATACACCAAAAGGTCAGGGGGACTAGCGGGGGGCGGGAGCAGTTCTTC

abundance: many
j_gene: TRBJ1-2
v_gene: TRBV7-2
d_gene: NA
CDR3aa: CASSLIQRNGYTF
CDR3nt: TGTGCCAGCAGCTTAATCCAGCGTAATGGCTACACCTTC

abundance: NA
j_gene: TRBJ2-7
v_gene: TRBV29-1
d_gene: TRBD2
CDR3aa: CSVAGGLSYEQYF
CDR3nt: TGCAGCGTTGCGGGGGGTCTCTCCTACGAGCAGTACTTC

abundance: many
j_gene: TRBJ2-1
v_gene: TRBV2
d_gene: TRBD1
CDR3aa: CASKDRSSYNEQFF
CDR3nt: TGTGCCAGCAAGGACAGGAGCTCCTACAATGAGCAGTTCTTC

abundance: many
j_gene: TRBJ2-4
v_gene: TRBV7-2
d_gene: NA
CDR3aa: CASSLEPWLNPGDF
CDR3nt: TGTGCCAGCAGCTTAGAGCCCTGGCTAAACCCGGGGGACTTC

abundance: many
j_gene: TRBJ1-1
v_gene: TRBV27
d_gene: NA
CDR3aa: CASGGPQLNTEAFF
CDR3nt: TGTGCCAGCGGGGGTCCACAATTGAACACTGAAGCTTTCTTT

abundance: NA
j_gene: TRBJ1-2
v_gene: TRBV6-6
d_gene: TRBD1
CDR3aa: CASRTGGRDYGYTF
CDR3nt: TGTGCCAGCAGAACAGGGGGGCGAGACTATGGCTACACCTTC

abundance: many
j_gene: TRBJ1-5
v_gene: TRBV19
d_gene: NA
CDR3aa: CASSIIKGLAWQPQHF
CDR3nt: TGTGCCAGTAGTATAATAAAGGGCCTAGCTTGGCAGCCCCAGCATTTT

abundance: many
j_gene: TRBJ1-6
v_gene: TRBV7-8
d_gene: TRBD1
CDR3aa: CASSLDRGNSPLHF
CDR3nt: TGTGCCAGCAGCTTAGACAGGGGTAATTCACCCCTCCACTTT